This entry features one T cell receptor beta chain sequence. The sample is drawn from a study of T cell repertoires in cytomegalovirus infection. TCRdb recomputed calls from the reads with MiXCR, one row per CDR3 protein. The repertoire holds under 300,000 distinct CDR3 sequences, more than 9% seen once, with 1.5% to 2% in the top ten. The TCR was taken from a human donor in good health (CMV status not recorded). Some clones in this sample may be carry-over from other donors' samples. Sequences were obtained from PBMCs.

The chain's CDR3 is CASSTGRETQYF. The CDR3 DNA follows: TGTGCCAGCTCTACCGGGAGAGAGACCCAGTACTTC. The gene calls are TRBV28 and TRBJ2-5, with TRBD2 as a possible D gene (6 bases). Per germline, CDR1 MDHEN and CDR2 SYDVKM. The V end lost 8 bases, the J end lost 4 bases, and 11 bases lay between the germline ends. The CDR3 sequence is 12 residues long.